The 18 T cell receptor beta chains in this list originate from one sample, sequenced in a study of blood T cell repertoires in COVID-19. TCRdb's copy holds only in-frame clones and misses some; the assay was immunoSEQ multiplex PCR. The sample has under 150,000 clones, roughly 80% seen once. Sequencing used PBMCs or T cells enriched from blood (not recorded which). The receptors come from a woman in her forties who had recovered from COVID-19.

V is TRBV7-3 and J is TRBJ2-3; 8 nucleotides agree with TRBD2. Germline V CDR1 and CDR2: SGHTA, FQGTGA. J lost 1 base, V lost 5 bases, and 11 bases had no gene match. The CDR3 sequence is 17 residues long. CDR3 protein: CASSLGGATPRTDTQYF. The DNA for the CDR3 is TGTGCCAGCAGCCTCGGGGGGGCCACCCCCCGCACAGATACGCAGTATTTT.

The genes are TRBV4-1 and TRBJ2-5; 8 bases agree with TRBD2. After removal of 4 bases from V and 0 bases from J, the junction contained 7 bases not matched to a gene. The CDR3 is 16 amino acids. The V gene's germline CDR1 is MGHRA and CDR2 YSYEKL. The CDR3: CASSPRLAKYQETQYF. DNA of the CDR3: TGCGCCAGCAGCCCTCGACTAGCGAAGTACCAAGAGACCCAGTACTTC.

V usage is TRBV6-1 and J usage is TRBJ1-2, with a tentative D call TRBD1 (6 bases). Germline CDR1 reads MNHNS; CDR2 reads SASEGT. CDR3 length: 16 residues. V dropped 2 bases and J dropped 0 bases, with 13 bases sitting between them. This chain's CDR3 is CASSEPNRDANYGYTF. In DNA, the CDR3 is TGTGCCAGCAGTGAACCTAACAGGGACGCTAACTATGGCTACACCTTC.

The genes are TRBV4-1 and TRBJ1-1; D gene unclear. The germline V gene has CDR1 MGHRA and CDR2 YSYEKL. Trimming stripped 3 bases from V and 1 base from J, with 3 bases between. This CDR3 contains 12 residues. The DNA for the CDR3 is TGCGCCAGCAGCCACGGGAACACTGAAGCTTTCTTT. This codes for CASSHGNTEAFF.

This chain links TRBV9 with TRBJ2-1; 14 positions match TRBD2. Germline V gene sequence: CDR1 SGDLS, CDR2 YYNGEE. Losses at the gene ends were 0 bases for V and 12 bases for J; bases not matched to a gene: 11. The CDR3 has 17 residues. CDR3 amino acids: CASSVEGGGLAGDWQFF. CDR3 coding DNA: TGTGCCAGCAGCGTAGAGGGCGGGGGACTAGCGGGAGATTGGCAGTTCTTC.

V gene TRBV5-3 combines with J gene TRBJ1-2, with 7 bases that match TRBD1. TRBV5-3 belongs to the ORF category, with a function that is uncertain. The CDR3 totals 17 residues. With V trimmed by 0 bases and J by 8 bases, 16 bases remained unmatched. CDR3 sequence: CARSLALRATGARGYTF. The CDR3 nucleotides read TGTGCCAGAAGCTTGGCTCTTCGGGCCACAGGGGCGAGGGGCTACACCTTC.

The V call is TRBV11-1, the J call TRBJ1-2; D might be TRBD1 (5 bases). Germline lookup yields CDR1 SGHAT and CDR2 FQDESV (reference sequence). The germline V and J ends were trimmed by 3 bases and 4 bases, with 15 bases remaining between them. This CDR3 is built from 15 residues. CDR3 region: CASSFLGGAGYGYTF. DNA of the CDR3: TGTGCCAGCAGCTTCTTGGGTGGGGCTGGCTATGGCTACACCTTC.

The CDR3 region is CASSYEGGVGELFF. The CDR3 nucleotides read TGTGCCAGCAGTTACGAGGGGGGGGTCGGGGAGCTGTTTTTT. The V call is TRBV6-5, the J call TRBJ2-2; D might be TRBD2 (7 bases). The CDR3 is made up of 14 amino acids. Between the trimmed V and J ends, which lost 2 bases and 7 bases, there was a span of 11 bases. Germline lookup yields CDR1 MNHEY and CDR2 SVGAGI.

V is TRBV15 and J is TRBJ2-1, with no clear D. The length of the CDR3 is 18 residues. V was cut by 5 bases and J by 5 bases, with 25 bases left in between. Germline loops: CDR1 LNHNV, CDR2 YYDKDF (reference sequence). In DNA form, the CDR3 reads TGTGCCACCAGCCCTATTTGGCGTCTGTGGGCCTCGGACAATGAGCAGTTCTTC. Translating it yields CATSPIWRLWASDNEQFF.

The chain is built from TRBV5-5 and TRBJ2-2, with 9 bases that match TRBD1. The J segment lost 8 bases and the V segment lost 5 bases, leaving 7 bases of the junction unmatched. The V gene's germline CDR1 is SGHKS and CDR2 YYEKEE (reference sequence). The CDR3 contains 14 residues. CDR3 DNA sequence: TGTGCCAGCAGTACCGGGACAGGGATAGGGGAGCTGTTTTTT. It specifies CASSTGTGIGELFF.

V usage is TRBV19 and J usage is TRBJ2-2, with 10 bases aligning to TRBD2. CDR3 length: 16 residues. Germline values: CDR1 LNHDA, CDR2 SQIVND (reference sequence). Germline trimming cut 6 bases from V and 5 bases from J; bases unmatched to any gene: 9. The DNA of the CDR3 is TGTGCCAGTAGCGCCGAACTAGCGGGAAATACCGGGGAGCTGTTTTTT. Its protein product is CASSAELAGNTGELFF.

This chain joins TRBV5-3 and TRBJ2-7, with TRBD1 matching 7 bases. TRBV5-3 is labeled an ORF, and its function is uncertain. The CDR3 totals 15 residues. Germline trimming cut 4 bases from V and 4 bases from J; bases unmatched to any gene: 11. The CDR3 DNA reads TGTGCCAGAAGCCCGGGACAGACGGATGCGTACGAGCAGTACTTC. It yields the protein CARSPGQTDAYEQYF.

The V gene is TRBV5-1, the J gene TRBJ2-7; 9 nucleotides align to TRBD1. Germline CDR1 reads SGHRS; CDR2 reads YFSETQ. V trimming: 4 bases; J trimming: 5 bases; junction bases outside the gene matches: 7. The CDR3 runs to 14 residues. In DNA, the CDR3 is TGCGCCAGCAGCATAGGGACAGGGATGGACGAGCAGTACTTC. Its translation: CASSIGTGMDEQYF.

The chain combines TRBV6-9 with TRBJ2-1; 7 bases align to TRBD1. Trimming took 3 bases from V and 9 from J; bases not matched to a gene: 5. The V gene's germline CDR1 is MNHGY and CDR2 SVAAGI. The CDR3 has 13 residues. This chain's CDR3 is CASSYRQGSEQFF. In DNA form, the CDR3 reads TGTGCCAGCAGTTACAGACAGGGAAGTGAGCAGTTCTTC.

This clone was detected once. V gene TRBV5-1 combines with J gene TRBJ2-2; 7 positions match TRBD1. Germline-derived CDR1 and CDR2 are SGHRS and YFSETQ. V trimming: 7 bases; J trimming: 6 bases; junction bases outside the gene matches: 9. The CDR3 is 14 amino acids. The CDR3 here is CASQPGQVAGELFF. CDR3 nucleotides: TGCGCCAGCCAACCTGGACAGGTAGCCGGGGAGCTGTTTTTT.

The genes are TRBV12-3 or TRBV12-4 and TRBJ2-3; D is uncertain. Trimming removed 3 bases from V and 4 bases from J, with 8 bases in between. The CDR3 contains 13 residues. The CDR3, as DNA: TGTGCCAGCAGTTTCTCACAACCAGATACGCAGTATTTT. Protein: CASSFSQPDTQYF.

The rearrangement uses TRBV29-1 and TRBJ2-2; 9 nucleotides line up with TRBD1. V was clipped by 7 bases and J by 0 bases; unmatched bases: 3. This CDR3 contains 14 residues. Germline CDR1 is SQVTM and CDR2 is ANQGSEA. For the CDR3, the DNA is TGCAGCGCCGGGACAGGGACGAACACCGGGGAGCTGTTTTTT. As protein: CSAGTGTNTGELFF.

The chain joins TRBV30 to TRBJ1-6; D uncertain. This CDR3 comprises 13 residues. The V gene's germline CDR1 is GTSNPN and CDR2 SVGIG (reference sequence). V was trimmed by 2 bases and J by 10 bases, leaving 12 bases between them. The CDR3 protein is CAWSISPESPLHF. Written as DNA, the CDR3 is TGTGCCTGGAGTATTAGTCCTGAGTCACCCCTCCACTTT.